The clone carrying this TCR beta chain was detected once. This entry comes from a study of technical replicates of blood from a few donors. TCRdb's table, derived via immunoSEQ multiplex PCR, lists solely in-frame clones and lacks some. The sample holds 95,000 to 100,000 clones, roughly 95% seen once. The CDR3 is made up of 15 amino acids. Germline lookup yields CDR1 SGHRS and CDR2 YFSETQ. Trimming stripped 7 bases from V and 10 bases from J, with 26 bases between. Sequenced sample: T cells isolated from PBMCs. The receptor's source is a human donor in good health. This sequence joins TRBV5-1 and TRBJ2-5; possible D gene TRBD1, 6 bases. CDR3 DNA sequence: TGCGCCAGCCGAAGCAGGACAGAGCTCGTTTGGGACCAGTACTTC. This codes for CASRSRTELVWDQYF.